Described below is a single T cell receptor (beta chain) sequence and its context. The sample is drawn from a study of blood T cell repertoires in COVID-19. Study-level information: Both acute and convalescent COVID-19 samples were obtained from the United States, Italy and Spain. From T cells, B-cell-depleted T cells, or PBMCs came the material, which was cDNA or gDNA.

V gave up 6 bases and J gave up 0 bases, with 12 bases separating them. This CDR3 region has 16 residues. Germline V CDR1 and CDR2: MNHNY, SVGAGI (reference sequence). Per the original data handling: The authors estimated nucleated cell counts from reference gene primer amplification. Repertoires were generated with immunoSEQ multiplex PCR, while TCRdb's copy carries only in-frame clones and drops some. V and J calls and clone size are given by that table; D and trimming were obtained from the DNA. The sample includes 400,000 or so clones, 70% to 90% of them seen just once. One Seattle source followed patients from active infection through their disease course.

The chain carries TRBV6-6 and TRBJ2-6; D is possibly TRBD1 (6 bases). Sequenced: peripheral blood. The sequence was collected from a woman between 40 and 55 years old with COVID-19, enrolled during active disease. The CDR3 DNA reads as TGTGCCAGCAGGAGCGGACAGCTCTCTGGGGCCAACGTCCTGACTTTC. Amino acids: CASRSGQLSGANVLTF.